The 21 T cell receptor beta chains listed next were all sequenced from one sample in a study of blood T cell repertoires in COVID-19. The method was immunoSEQ multiplex PCR; TCRdb's version includes in-frame clones alone and lacks a portion of them. This table holds some 230,000 clones, roughly 84% found once. The sample comprised peripheral blood. The receptors derive from a woman between 50 and 59 years old with acute or convalescent COVID-19.

CDR3 amino acids: CAWSGAGRREQYF. CDR3 bases: TGTGCCTGGAGTGGAGCGGGAAGGCGCGAGCAGTACTTC. The V gene is TRBV30, the J gene TRBJ2-7, with 7 bases matching TRBD2. The CDR3 is 13 residues long. V lost 1 base and J lost 6; bases outside the gene matches: 6. From germline, CDR1 is GTSNPN and CDR2 SVGIG (reference sequence).

The chain links TRBV18 to TRBJ1-5, with D unresolved. From germline, CDR1 is KGHSH and CDR2 LQKENI. V shed 2 bases and J shed 5 bases, with 7 bases lying between them. There are 13 residues in the CDR3. CDR3 nucleotide sequence: TGTGCCAGCTCACCAGGGGAGCATCAGCCCCAGCATTTT. Translated: CASSPGEHQPQHF.

J is TRBJ2-5 and V is TRBV5-4; 7 nucleotides align to TRBD2. The CDR3 has 15 amino acids. Trimming at V came to 5 bases and at J to 1 base, leaving 8 bases not matched to a gene. Germline CDR1 and CDR2: SGHNT and YYREEE (reference sequence). The CDR3 loop is CASSSSLAGQETQYF. CDR3 in DNA: TGTGCCAGCAGTTCATCATTAGCGGGCCAAGAGACCCAGTACTTC.

The genes are TRBV7-3 and TRBJ1-6; 9 bases line up with TRBD1. The CDR3 contains 15 residues. CDR1 and CDR2 (germline): SGHTA, FQGTGA. Losses at the gene ends were 1 base for V and 10 bases for J; bases not matched to a gene: 5. In DNA, the CDR3 is TGTGCCAGCAGCTTAAGACAGGGGGAAGGCTCACCCCTCCACTTT. This sequence encodes CASSLRQGEGSPLHF.

The gene calls are TRBV6-5 and TRBJ2-1, with 11 positions matching TRBD2. Germline lookup yields CDR1 MNHEY and CDR2 SVGAGI. The CDR3 sequence is 12 residues long. V lost 6 bases and J lost 14; bases outside the gene matches: 6. The DNA of the CDR3 is TGTGCCAGCAGGAATAGCGGGAGGGCAGAGTTCTTC. This codes for CASRNSGRAEFF.

This clone has only a few counts. The chain employs TRBV7-8 and TRBJ2-7; 7 bases line up with TRBD1. Trimming at V came to 5 bases and at J to 0 bases, leaving 4 bases not matched to a gene. The germline gives CDR1 SGHVS, CDR2 FQNEAQ. The CDR3 has 14 residues. CDR3 nucleotide sequence: TGTGCCAGCAGCCTAGGGGACAGCTCCTACGAGCAGTACTTC. Its protein product is CASSLGDSSYEQYF. Supplemented by reference TRBV7-8 and TRBJ2-7, the full variable domain reads GAGVSQSPRYKVAKRGQDVALRCDPISGHVSLFWYQQALGQGPEFLTYFQNEAQLDKSGLPSDRFFAERPEGSVSTLKIQRTQQEDSAVYLCASSLGDSSYEQYFGPGTRLTVT.

This sequence joins TRBV7-6 and TRBJ2-1; 7 nucleotides line up with TRBD2. The V gene's germline CDR1 is SGHVS and CDR2 FNYEAQ. The CDR3 has 14 amino acids. V lost 8 bases, J lost 1 base, and 5 bases stayed unmatched. CDR3 protein: CASAAGESYNEQFF. CDR3 in DNA: TGTGCCAGCGCCGCGGGGGAGTCCTACAATGAGCAGTTCTTC.

The chain combines TRBV28 with TRBJ1-5, with D hard to call. V lost 2 bases, J lost 4 bases, and 9 bases lay in between. Germline-derived CDR1 and CDR2 are MDHEN and SYDVKM. The CDR3 runs to 14 residues. CDR3 DNA: TGTGCCAGCAGTTTAGGGAGGGAGAATCAGCCCCAGCATTTT. Protein product: CASSLGRENQPQHF.

The chain is built from TRBV7-2 and TRBJ2-7, with 10 positions matching TRBD2. The CDR3 contains 16 residues. The ends lost 1 base at V and 9 bases at J; junction bases unmatched: 12. Per the germline V gene, CDR1 is SGHTA and CDR2 is FQGNSA. CDR3 coding DNA: TGTGCCAGCAGCTTAGGTGGCGCTAGCGGGAGATTGGTGCAGTACTTC. Residues: CASSLGGASGRLVQYF.

This clone has just one count. This chain joins TRBV11-3 and TRBJ2-1, with 11 bases matching TRBD2. Germline CDR1 reads SGHNT; CDR2 reads YENEEA. V lost 5 bases, J lost 4 bases, and 4 bases stayed unmatched. The CDR3 extends over 15 amino acids. In nucleotides, the CDR3 is TGTGCCAGCAGCCAACTAGCGGGAGAATACAATGAGCAGTTCTTC. It encodes CASSQLAGEYNEQFF.

This sequence joins TRBV7-8 and TRBJ1-1, with 7 bases aligning to TRBD1. V shed 1 base, J shed 10 bases, and the junction held 3 bases outside the gene matches. Looked up from germline, CDR1 is SGHVS and CDR2 is FQNEAQ. CDR3 length: 12 amino acids. The CDR3 DNA sequence: TGTGCCAGCAGCTTAGTTGGGGACAGAGCTTTCTTT. This codes for CASSLVGDRAFF.

The count of this clone is one. The chain has TRBV6-5 and TRBJ2-6; D gene ambiguous. Germline CDR1 is MNHEY and CDR2 is SVGAGI. This CDR3 has 14 amino acids. The V and J ends lost 6 bases and 0 bases respectively, with 6 bases between them. The CDR3 reads CASRRGSGANVLTF. Here the CDR3 DNA reads TGTGCCAGCAGGAGAGGCTCTGGGGCCAACGTCCTGACTTTC.

This chain links TRBV12-3 or TRBV12-4 with TRBJ1-1, with D perhaps matching TRBD1 (5 bases). The V and J ends lost 2 bases and 6 bases respectively, with 10 bases between them. The CDR3 totals 13 residues. CDR3: CASSLRGGSEAFF. The CDR3 coding sequence is TGTGCCAGCAGTTTAAGGGGCGGCTCTGAAGCTTTCTTT.

The chain is built from TRBV5-8 and TRBJ2-3, with 8 positions matching TRBD2. This CDR3 is built from 18 residues. Germline assignment: CDR1 SGHTS and CDR2 YDEGEE. Germline trimming cut 1 base from V and 3 bases from J; bases unmatched to any gene: 13. Here the CDR3 DNA reads TGTGCCAGCAGCTTGATGGGACTTGCGGGGGGTTCGACAGATACGCAGTATTTT. Protein sequence: CASSLMGLAGGSTDTQYF.

This rearrangement joins TRBV6-5 to TRBJ2-7, with D maybe TRBD1 (6 bases). Germline V gives CDR1 MNHEY, CDR2 SVGAGI. The CDR3 extends over 15 amino acids. V lost 5 bases to trimming and J lost 0 bases, with 14 bases between them. This CDR3 reads CASSRSRDTSYEQYF. The DNA of the CDR3 is TGTGCCAGCAGTAGGAGCCGGGACACCTCCTACGAGCAGTACTTC.

V is TRBV7-2 and J is TRBJ1-6, with 8 nucleotides matching TRBD1. The CDR3 runs 16 residues. Germline CDR1 is SGHTA and CDR2 is FQGNSA. J was trimmed by 6 bases and V by 5 bases; bases with no gene match: 9. CDR3 in amino acids: CASSVSPGQVNSPLHF. CDR3 DNA: TGTGCCAGCAGCGTCAGCCCGGGACAGGTTAATTCACCCCTCCACTTT. The full variable domain, its missing parts supplied by reference TRBV7-2 and TRBJ1-6, is GAGVSQSPSNKVTEKGKDVELRCDPISGHTALYWYRQSLGQGLEFLIYFQGNSAPDKSGLPSDRFSAERTGGSVSTLTIQRTQQEDSAVYLCASSVSPGQVNSPLHFGNGTRLTVT.

Turning to this clone: Other nucleotide sequences from this sample produce the same CDR3. The chain employs TRBV18 and TRBJ1-1; D gene ambiguous. CDR3 size: 14 residues. Germline V gene data show CDR1 as KGHSH and CDR2 as LQKENI. Trimming left V 3 bases short and J 0 bases short, with 8 bases between. This CDR3 reads CASSPPSVNTEAFF. Here the CDR3 DNA reads TGTGCCAGCTCACCCCCATCGGTGAACACTGAAGCTTTCTTT.

V gene TRBV18 combines with J gene TRBJ1-5; D is unclear. Germline CDR1 is KGHSH and CDR2 is LQKENI. The CDR3 runs 14 residues. V was shortened by 5 bases and J by 0 bases, with 8 bases between the two germline ends. CDR3 in amino acids: CASSVGNSNQPQHF. As DNA, the CDR3 is TGTGCCAGCTCAGTGGGCAATAGCAATCAGCCCCAGCATTTT.

This chain links TRBV3-1 (or the pseudogene TRBV3-2) with TRBJ2-3; D is perhaps TRBD2 (7 bases). Germline CDR1 and CDR2: LGHDT and YNNKEL (reference sequence). Trimming shortened V by 8 bases and J by 5 bases, and 20 bases separated the two germline ends. CDR3 length: 15 amino acids. The CDR3 nucleotides read TGTGCCAGCTCTGGGGGGGCGGGAGATGAAGATACGCAGTATTTT. This encodes CASSGGAGDEDTQYF.

This clone was counted between two and nine times. The V gene is TRBV19, the J gene TRBJ2-5; 10 nucleotides match TRBD2. Germline trimming cut 4 bases from V and 0 bases from J; bases unmatched to any gene: 5. The germline V gene has CDR1 LNHDA and CDR2 SQIVND (reference sequence). This CDR3 spans 16 amino acids. CDR3 residues: CASSSGLAAYQETQYF. The CDR3 nucleotides are TGTGCCAGTAGTAGCGGACTAGCGGCGTACCAAGAGACCCAGTACTTC.

The rearrangement joins TRBV27 to TRBJ2-4, with 9 bases matching TRBD2. Germline assignment: CDR1 MNHEY and CDR2 SMNVEV (reference sequence). J gave up 8 bases and V 2 bases, and 16 bases lay outside the gene matches. This CDR3 region has 18 residues. CDR3: CASSLDAPRSGRLYIQYF. CDR3 bases: TGTGCCAGCAGTTTAGACGCCCCCCGAAGCGGGAGGTTGTACATTCAGTACTTC.